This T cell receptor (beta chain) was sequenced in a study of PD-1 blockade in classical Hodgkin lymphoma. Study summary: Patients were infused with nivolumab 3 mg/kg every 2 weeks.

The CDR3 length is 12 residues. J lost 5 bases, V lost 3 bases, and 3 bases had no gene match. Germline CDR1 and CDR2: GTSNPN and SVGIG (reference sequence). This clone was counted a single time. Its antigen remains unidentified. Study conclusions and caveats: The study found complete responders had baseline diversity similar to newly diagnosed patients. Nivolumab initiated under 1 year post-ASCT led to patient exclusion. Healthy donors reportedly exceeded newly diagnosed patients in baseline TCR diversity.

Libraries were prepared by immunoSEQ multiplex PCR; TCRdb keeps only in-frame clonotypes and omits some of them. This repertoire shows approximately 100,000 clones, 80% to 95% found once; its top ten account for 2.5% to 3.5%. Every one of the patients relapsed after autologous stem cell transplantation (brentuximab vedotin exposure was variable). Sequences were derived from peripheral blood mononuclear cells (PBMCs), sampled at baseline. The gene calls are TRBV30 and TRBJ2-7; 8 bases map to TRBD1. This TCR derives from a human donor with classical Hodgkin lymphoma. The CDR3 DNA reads TGTGCCTGGAGCTCAGGGGGCCACGAGCAGTACTTC. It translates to CAWSSGGHEQYF.